These 8 T cell receptor beta chains originate from one sample sequenced in a study of blood T cell repertoires in COVID-19. Sequenced by immunoSEQ multiplex PCR; TCRdb stores in-frame clones only, minus some. The sample holds fewer than 300,000 clones; 80% to 90% are singletons and the top ten take 8% to 10%. Sequenced: PBMCs or T cells enriched from blood (not recorded which). These receptors were taken from a man aged 35-49 years who had recovered from COVID-19.

The V gene is TRBV5-1, the J gene TRBJ2-3, with 9 positions matching TRBD1. Germline V CDR1 and CDR2: SGHRS, YFSETQ. With 3 bases clipped from V and 0 bases from J, the junction kept 2 bases outside the gene matches. The CDR3 runs to 15 residues. In nucleotides, the CDR3 is TGCGCCAGCAGCTCGGGACAGGGTAGCACAGATACGCAGTATTTT. Its protein is CASSSGQGSTDTQYF.

The rearrangement uses TRBV18 and TRBJ1-1, with D unclear. Germline assignment: CDR1 KGHSH and CDR2 LQKENI. V was shortened by 0 bases and J by 0 bases, with 17 bases between the two germline ends. There are 18 residues in the CDR3. For the CDR3, the DNA is TGTGCCAGCTCACCACCCAGCGACGGGTACTACATGAACACTGAAGCTTTCTTT. Translation gives CASSPPSDGYYMNTEAFF.

The count of this clone is one. V gene TRBV6-5 combines with J gene TRBJ2-1; D is perhaps TRBD1 (6 bases). This CDR3 is 14 amino acids long. The germline gives CDR1 MNHEY, CDR2 SVGAGI. The germline V and J ends were trimmed by 6 bases and 2 bases, with 11 bases remaining between them. The CDR3 DNA sequence: TGTGCCAGCAGAACAACAGGGACCTACAATGAGCAGTTCTTC. Its translation is CASRTTGTYNEQFF.

The chain carries TRBV4-1 and TRBJ2-7; 11 bases are a match to TRBD2. CDR1 is MGHRA, CDR2 YSYEKL, per germline. V lost 2 bases and J lost 6; bases outside the gene matches: 9. The CDR3 loop spans 16 amino acids. The CDR3 DNA follows: TGCGCCAGCAGCCAACCGACTAGCGGGAACTCACTCGAGCAGTACTTC. Amino acid sequence: CASSQPTSGNSLEQYF.

This rearrangement joins TRBV11-3 to TRBJ1-2, with no clear D. The germline V gene has CDR1 SGHNT and CDR2 YENEEA. The CDR3 is 15 amino acids. Trimming shortened V by 0 bases and J by 4 bases, and 12 bases separated the two germline ends. In DNA, the CDR3 is TGTGCCAGCAGCTTAGAACCTCCGGACTCCTATGGCTACACCTTC. It specifies CASSLEPPDSYGYTF.

The chain joins TRBV28 to TRBJ2-7; 11 nucleotides agree with TRBD2. V gave up 4 bases and J gave up 0 bases; unmatched junction bases: 5. Germline V lookup: CDR1 MDHEN, CDR2 SYDVKM. The CDR3 is 16 amino acids. CDR3 amino acids: CASSWTSGRHSYEQYF. The CDR3 nucleotides read TGTGCCAGCAGTTGGACTAGCGGGCGGCACTCCTACGAGCAGTACTTC.

This clone was seen more than once but under ten times. The V call is TRBV19, the J call TRBJ2-4; 8 positions agree with TRBD2. Trimming took 3 bases from V and 0 from J; bases not matched to a gene: 16. The CDR3 consists of 20 residues. Germline values: CDR1 LNHDA, CDR2 SQIVND (reference sequence). The CDR3 here is CASSIQTSGSSRPAKNIQYF. In DNA, the CDR3 is TGTGCCAGTAGTATTCAAACTAGCGGCAGCTCACGACCAGCCAAAAACATTCAGTACTTC. The variable domain in full, with the rest retrieved from reference TRBV19 and TRBJ2-4, is DGGITQSPKYLFRKEGQNVTLSCEQNLNHDAMYWYRQDPGQGLRLIYYSQIVNDFQKGDIAEGYSVSREKKESFPLTVTSAQKNPTAFYLCASSIQTSGSSRPAKNIQYFGAGTRLSVL.

The chain joins TRBV11-2 to TRBJ2-7, with TRBD2 matching 9 bases. This CDR3 is built from 17 residues. V was clipped by 1 base and J by 6 bases; unmatched bases: 13. Germline V gene sequence: CDR1 SGHAT, CDR2 FQNNGV. The CDR3 DNA reads as TGTGCCAGCAGCTTAGGCCCTCCGGGACTAGCAGTTTTCGAGCAGTACTTC. It translates to CASSLGPPGLAVFEQYF.